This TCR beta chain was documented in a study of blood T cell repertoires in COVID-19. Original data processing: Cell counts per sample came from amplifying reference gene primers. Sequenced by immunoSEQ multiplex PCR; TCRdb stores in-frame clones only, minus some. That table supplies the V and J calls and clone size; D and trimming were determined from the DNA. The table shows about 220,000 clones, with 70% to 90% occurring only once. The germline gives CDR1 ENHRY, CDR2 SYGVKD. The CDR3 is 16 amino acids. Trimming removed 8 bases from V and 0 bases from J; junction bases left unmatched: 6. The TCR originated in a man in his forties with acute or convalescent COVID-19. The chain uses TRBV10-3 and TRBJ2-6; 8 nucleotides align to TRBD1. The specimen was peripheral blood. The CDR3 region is CAIGGTGDSGANVLTF. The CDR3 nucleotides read TGTGCCATCGGAGGGACAGGTGACTCTGGGGCCAACGTCCTGACTTTC.